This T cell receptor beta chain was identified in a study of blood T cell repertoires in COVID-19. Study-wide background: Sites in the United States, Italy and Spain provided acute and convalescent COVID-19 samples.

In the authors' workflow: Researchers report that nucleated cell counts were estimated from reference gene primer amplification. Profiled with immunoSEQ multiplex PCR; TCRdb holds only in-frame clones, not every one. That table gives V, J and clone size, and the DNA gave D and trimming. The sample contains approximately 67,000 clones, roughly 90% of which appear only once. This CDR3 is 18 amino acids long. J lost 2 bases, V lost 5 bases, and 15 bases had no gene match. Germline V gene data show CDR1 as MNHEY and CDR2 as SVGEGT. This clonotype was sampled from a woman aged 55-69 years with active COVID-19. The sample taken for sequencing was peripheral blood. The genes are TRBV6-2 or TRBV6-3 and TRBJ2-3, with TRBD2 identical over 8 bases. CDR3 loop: CASSVLAGTRKNTDTQYF. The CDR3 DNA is TGTGCCAGCAGTGTTCTAGCCGGGACTAGGAAGAACACAGATACGCAGTATTTT.